This T cell receptor (beta chain) was observed in a study of T-cell memory formation after mild COVID-19. Germline V gives CDR1 MGHRA, CDR2 YSYEKL. The length of the CDR3 is 13 residues. The V gene lost 3 bases and the J gene lost 4 bases, with 9 bases spanning the gap. TCRdb reprocessed the 5' RACE reads with MiXCR, giving one entry per CDR3 protein. The data hold fewer than 90,000 distinct CDR3 sequences, with around 13% observed a single time. The clonotype originates from a man younger than 30 who had mild COVID-19 (a few samples of this study predate the infection). Cell type and time point are not known. The rearrangement uses TRBV4-1 and TRBJ1-1; possibly TRBD1 for D (6 bases). The sequencing sample was made of PBMCs or a T cell subset sorted from them (not recorded which). The CDR3: CASSQGAGTEAFF. In DNA, the CDR3 is TGCGCCAGCAGCCAGGGGGCTGGCACTGAAGCTTTCTTT.